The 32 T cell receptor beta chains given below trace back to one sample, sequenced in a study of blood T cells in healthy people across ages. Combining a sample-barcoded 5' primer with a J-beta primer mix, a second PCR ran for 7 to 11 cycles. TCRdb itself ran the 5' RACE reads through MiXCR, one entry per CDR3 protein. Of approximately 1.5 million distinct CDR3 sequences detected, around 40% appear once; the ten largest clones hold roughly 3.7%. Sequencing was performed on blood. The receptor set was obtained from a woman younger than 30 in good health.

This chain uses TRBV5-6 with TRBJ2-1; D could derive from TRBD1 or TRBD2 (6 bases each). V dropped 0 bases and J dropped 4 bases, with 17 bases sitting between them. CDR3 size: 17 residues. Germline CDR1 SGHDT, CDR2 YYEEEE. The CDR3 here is CASSLGWIGGHYNEQFF. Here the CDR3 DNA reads TGTGCCAGCAGCTTGGGCTGGATAGGGGGGCATTACAATGAGCAGTTCTTC.

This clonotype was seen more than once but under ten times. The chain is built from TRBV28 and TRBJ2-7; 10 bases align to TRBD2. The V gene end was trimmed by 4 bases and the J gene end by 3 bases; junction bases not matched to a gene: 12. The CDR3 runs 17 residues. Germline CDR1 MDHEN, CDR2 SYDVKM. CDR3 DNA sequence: TGTGCCAGCAGTTCCCCCTCTGGGACTAGCGATAACTACGAGCAGTACTTC. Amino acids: CASSSPSGTSDNYEQYF.

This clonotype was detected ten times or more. Here the CDR3 DNA reads TGCGCCAGCAGCTTGGTTGTTAGCGGGAGCAATGAGCAGTTCTTC. This codes for CASSLVVSGSNEQFF. The chain couples TRBV5-1 to TRBJ2-1, with 9 bases aligning to TRBD2. This CDR3 has 15 residues. Germline CDR1 and CDR2: SGHRS and YFSETQ. After removal of 0 bases from V and 6 bases from J, the junction contained 4 bases not matched to a gene.

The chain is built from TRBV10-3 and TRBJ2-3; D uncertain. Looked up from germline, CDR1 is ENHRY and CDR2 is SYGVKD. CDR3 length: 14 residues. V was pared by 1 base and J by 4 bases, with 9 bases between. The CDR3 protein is CAISEWVSSDTQYF. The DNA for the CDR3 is TGTGCCATCAGTGAGTGGGTATCATCAGATACGCAGTATTTT.

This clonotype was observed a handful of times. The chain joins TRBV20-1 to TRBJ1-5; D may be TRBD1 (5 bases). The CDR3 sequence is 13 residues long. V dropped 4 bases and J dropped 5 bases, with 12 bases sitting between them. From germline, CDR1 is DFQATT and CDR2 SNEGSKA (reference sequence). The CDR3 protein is CSAMGGGDQPQHF. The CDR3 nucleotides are TGCAGTGCTATGGGGGGGGGTGATCAGCCCCAGCATTTT.

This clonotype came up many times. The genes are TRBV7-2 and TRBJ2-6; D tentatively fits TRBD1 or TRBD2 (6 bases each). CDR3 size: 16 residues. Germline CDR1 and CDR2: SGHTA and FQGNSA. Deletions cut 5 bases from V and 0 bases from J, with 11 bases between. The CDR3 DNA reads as TGTGCCAGCAGCAAGAAGGGGGGCTCTGGGGCCAACGTCCTGACTTTC. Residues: CASSKKGGSGANVLTF. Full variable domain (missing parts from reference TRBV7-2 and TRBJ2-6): GAGVSQSPSNKVTEKGKDVELRCDPISGHTALYWYRQSLGQGLEFLIYFQGNSAPDKSGLPSDRFSAERTGGSVSTLTIQRTQQEDSAVYLCASSKKGGSGANVLTFGAGSRLTVL.

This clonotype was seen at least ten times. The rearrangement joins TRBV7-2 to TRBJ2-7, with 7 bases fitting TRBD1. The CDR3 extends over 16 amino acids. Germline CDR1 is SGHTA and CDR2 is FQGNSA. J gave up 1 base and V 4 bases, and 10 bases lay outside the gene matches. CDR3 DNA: TGTGCCAGCAGCTGGACAGGCGGATCAAGGTCCTACGAGCAGTACTTC. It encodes CASSWTGGSRSYEQYF.

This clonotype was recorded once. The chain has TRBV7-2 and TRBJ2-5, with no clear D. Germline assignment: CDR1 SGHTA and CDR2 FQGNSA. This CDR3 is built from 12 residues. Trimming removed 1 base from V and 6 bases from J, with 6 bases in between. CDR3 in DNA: TGTGCCAGCAGCTTAGATCTCCAGACCCAGTACTTC. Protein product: CASSLDLQTQYF. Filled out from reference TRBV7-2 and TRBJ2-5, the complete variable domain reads GAGVSQSPSNKVTEKGKDVELRCDPISGHTALYWYRQSLGQGLEFLIYFQGNSAPDKSGLPSDRFSAERTGGSVSTLTIQRTQQEDSAVYLCASSLDLQTQYFGPGTRLLVL.

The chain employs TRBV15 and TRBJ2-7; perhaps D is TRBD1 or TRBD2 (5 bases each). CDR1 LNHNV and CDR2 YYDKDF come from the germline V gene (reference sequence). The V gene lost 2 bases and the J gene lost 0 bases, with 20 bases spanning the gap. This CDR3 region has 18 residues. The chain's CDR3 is CATSRFPRRDGYSYEQYF. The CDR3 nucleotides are TGTGCCACCAGCAGATTCCCCCGCCGGGACGGATACTCCTACGAGCAGTACTTC. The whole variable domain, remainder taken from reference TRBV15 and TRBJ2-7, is DAMVIQNPRYQVTQFGKPVTLSCSQTLNHNVMYWYQQKSSQAPKLLFHYYDKDFNNEADTPDNFQSRRPNTSFCFLDIRSPGLGDTAMYLCATSRFPRRDGYSYEQYFGPGTRLTVT.

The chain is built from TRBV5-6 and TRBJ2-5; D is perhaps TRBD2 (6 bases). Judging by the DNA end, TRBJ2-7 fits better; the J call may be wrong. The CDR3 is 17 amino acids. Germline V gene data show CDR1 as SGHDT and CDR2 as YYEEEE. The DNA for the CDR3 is TGTGCCAGCAGCTCGACGGAATGGAAGGGACTTTTCCCCGAGCAGTACTTC. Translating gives CASSSTEWKGLFPEQYF.

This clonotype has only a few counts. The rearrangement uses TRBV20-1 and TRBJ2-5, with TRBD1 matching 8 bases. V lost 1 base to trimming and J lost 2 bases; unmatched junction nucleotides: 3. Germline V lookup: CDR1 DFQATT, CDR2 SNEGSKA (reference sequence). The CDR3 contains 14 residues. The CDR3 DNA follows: TGCAGTGCTAGAGGGCAGGGGGCGCAAGAGACCCAGTACTTC. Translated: CSARGQGAQETQYF.

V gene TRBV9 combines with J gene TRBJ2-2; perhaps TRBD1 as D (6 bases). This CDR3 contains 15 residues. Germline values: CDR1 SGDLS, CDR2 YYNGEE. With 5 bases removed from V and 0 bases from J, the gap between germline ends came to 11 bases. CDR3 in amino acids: CASSVGTPNTGELFF. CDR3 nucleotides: TGTGCCAGCAGTGTTGGGACACCGAACACCGGGGAGCTGTTTTTT.

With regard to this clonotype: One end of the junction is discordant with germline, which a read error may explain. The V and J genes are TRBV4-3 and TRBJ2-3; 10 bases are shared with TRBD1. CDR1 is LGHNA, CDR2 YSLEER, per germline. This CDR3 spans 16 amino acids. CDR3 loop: CASSLMLTGGVDRQYF. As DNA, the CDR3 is TGCGCCAGCAGCCTTATGTTGACAGGGGGCGTAGATAGGCAGTATTTT.

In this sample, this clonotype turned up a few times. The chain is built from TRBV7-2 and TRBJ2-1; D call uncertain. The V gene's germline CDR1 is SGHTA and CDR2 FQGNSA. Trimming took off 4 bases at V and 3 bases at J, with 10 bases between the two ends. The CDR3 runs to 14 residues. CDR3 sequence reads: CASSSRKGYNEQFF. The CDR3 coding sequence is TGTGCCAGCAGCTCCAGAAAAGGCTACAATGAGCAGTTCTTC.

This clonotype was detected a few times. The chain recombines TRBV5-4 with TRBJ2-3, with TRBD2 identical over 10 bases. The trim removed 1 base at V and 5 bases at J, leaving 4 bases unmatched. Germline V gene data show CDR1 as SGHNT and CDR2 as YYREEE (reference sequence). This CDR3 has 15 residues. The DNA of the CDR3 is TGTGCCAGCAGCTTGACTAGCGGGGCGGGAGATACGCAGTATTTT. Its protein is CASSLTSGAGDTQYF.

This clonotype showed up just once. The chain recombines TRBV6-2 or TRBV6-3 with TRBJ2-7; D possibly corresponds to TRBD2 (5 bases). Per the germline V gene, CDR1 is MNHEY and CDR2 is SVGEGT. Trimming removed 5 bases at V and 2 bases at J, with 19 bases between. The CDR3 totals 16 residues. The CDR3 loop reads CASSGPQRGTPYEQYF. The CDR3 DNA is TGTGCCAGCAGTGGACCTCAACGGGGAACCCCCTACGAGCAGTACTTC.

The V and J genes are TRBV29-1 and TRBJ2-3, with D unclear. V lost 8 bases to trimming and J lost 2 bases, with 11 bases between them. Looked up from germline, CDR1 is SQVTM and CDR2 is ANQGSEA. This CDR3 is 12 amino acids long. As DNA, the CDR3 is TGCAGCATGGGCAGTTACACAGATACGCAGTATTTT. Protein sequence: CSMGSYTDTQYF.

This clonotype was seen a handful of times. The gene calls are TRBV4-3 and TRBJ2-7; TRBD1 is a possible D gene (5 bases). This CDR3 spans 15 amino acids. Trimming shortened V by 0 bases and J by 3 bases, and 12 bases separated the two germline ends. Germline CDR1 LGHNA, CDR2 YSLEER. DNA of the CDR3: TGCGCCAGCAGCCAAGAACCAGGGCCGTTCTACGAGCAGTACTTC. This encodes CASSQEPGPFYEQYF.

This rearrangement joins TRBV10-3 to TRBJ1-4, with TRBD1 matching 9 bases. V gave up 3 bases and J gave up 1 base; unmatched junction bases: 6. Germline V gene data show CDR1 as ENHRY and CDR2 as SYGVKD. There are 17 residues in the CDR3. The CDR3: CAISEGTGLGTNEKLFF. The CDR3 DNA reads TGTGCCATCAGTGAAGGGACAGGGTTAGGAACTAATGAAAAACTGTTTTTT.

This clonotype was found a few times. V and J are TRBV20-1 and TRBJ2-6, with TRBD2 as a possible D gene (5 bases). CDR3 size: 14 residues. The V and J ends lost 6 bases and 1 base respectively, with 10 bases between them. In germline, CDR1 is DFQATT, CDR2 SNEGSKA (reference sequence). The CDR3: CSAQEVSGANVLTF. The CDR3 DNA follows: TGCAGTGCCCAGGAGGTTTCTGGGGCCAACGTCCTGACTTTC.

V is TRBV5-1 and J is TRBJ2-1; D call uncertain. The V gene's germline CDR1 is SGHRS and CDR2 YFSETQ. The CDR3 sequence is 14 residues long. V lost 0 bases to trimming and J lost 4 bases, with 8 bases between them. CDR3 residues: CASSLALPYNEQFF. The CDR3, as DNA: TGCGCCAGCAGCTTGGCCCTCCCTTACAATGAGCAGTTCTTC. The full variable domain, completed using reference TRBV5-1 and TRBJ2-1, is KAGVTQTPRYLIKTRGQQVTLSCSPISGHRSVSWYQQTPGQGLQFLFEYFSETQRNKGNFPGRFSGRQFSNSRSEMNVSTLELGDSALYLCASSLALPYNEQFFGPGTRLTVL.

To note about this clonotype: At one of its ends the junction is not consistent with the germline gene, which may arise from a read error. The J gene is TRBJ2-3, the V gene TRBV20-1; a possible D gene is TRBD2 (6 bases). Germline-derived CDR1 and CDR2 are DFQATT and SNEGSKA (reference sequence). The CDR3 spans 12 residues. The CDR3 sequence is CNARIGGDTQYF. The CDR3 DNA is TGCAATGCTAGAATCGGGGGAGATACGCAGTATTTT.

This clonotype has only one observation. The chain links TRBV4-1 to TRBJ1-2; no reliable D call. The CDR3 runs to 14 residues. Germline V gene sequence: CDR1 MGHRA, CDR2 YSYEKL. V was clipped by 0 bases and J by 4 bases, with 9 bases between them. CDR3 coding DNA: TGCGCCAGCAGCCAAGAACCCACTAGCTATGGCTACACCTTC. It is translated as CASSQEPTSYGYTF.

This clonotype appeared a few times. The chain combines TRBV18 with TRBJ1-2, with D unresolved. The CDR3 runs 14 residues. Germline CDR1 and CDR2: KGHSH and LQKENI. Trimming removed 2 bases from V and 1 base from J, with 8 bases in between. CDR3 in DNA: TGTGCCAGCTCACCATCAATGCGTAACTATGGCTACACCTTC. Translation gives CASSPSMRNYGYTF.

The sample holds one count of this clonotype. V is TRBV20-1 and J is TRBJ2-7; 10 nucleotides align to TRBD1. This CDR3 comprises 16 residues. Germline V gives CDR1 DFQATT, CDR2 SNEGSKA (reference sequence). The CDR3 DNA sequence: TGCAGGGCGGGACAGGGGATGCTAGCCGATCCATACGAGCAGTACTTC. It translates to CRAGQGMLADPYEQYF.

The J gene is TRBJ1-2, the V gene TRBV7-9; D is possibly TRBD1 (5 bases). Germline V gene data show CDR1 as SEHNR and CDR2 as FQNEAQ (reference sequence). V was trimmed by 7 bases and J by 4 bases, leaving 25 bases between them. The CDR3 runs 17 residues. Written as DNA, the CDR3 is TGTGCCAGCAACAAACCCCTCGGGACGGATACTTTCTATGGCTACACCTTC. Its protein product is CASNKPLGTDTFYGYTF. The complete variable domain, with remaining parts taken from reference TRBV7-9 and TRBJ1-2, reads DTGVSQNPRHKITKRGQNVTFRCDPISEHNRLYWYRQTLGQGPEFLTYFQNEAQLEKSRLLSDRFSAERPKGSFSTLEIQRTEQGDSAMYLCASNKPLGTDTFYGYTFGSGTRLTVV.

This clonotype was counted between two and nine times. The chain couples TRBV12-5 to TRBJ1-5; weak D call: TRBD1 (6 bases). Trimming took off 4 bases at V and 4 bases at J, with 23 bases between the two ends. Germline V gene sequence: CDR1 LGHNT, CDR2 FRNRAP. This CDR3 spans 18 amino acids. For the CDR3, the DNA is TGTGCTAGTGGTTGGAGGGTCAGGGGACGGTTCGTAAATCAGCCCCAGCATTTT. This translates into CASGWRVRGRFVNQPQHF.

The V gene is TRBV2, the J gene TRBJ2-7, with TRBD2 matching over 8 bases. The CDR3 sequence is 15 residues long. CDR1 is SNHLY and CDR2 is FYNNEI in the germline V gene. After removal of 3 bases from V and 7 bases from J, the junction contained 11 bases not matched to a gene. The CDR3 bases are TGTGCCAGCAGTGAGTGGATAGCGGGGAGGCAGGAGCAGTACTTC. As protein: CASSEWIAGRQEQYF.

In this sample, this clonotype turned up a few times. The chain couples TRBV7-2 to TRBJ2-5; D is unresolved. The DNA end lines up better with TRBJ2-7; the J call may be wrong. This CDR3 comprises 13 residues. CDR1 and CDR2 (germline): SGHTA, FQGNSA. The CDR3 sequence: CASSLHTNYEQYF. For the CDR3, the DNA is TGTGCCAGCAGTTTACACACCAACTACGAGCAGTACTTC.

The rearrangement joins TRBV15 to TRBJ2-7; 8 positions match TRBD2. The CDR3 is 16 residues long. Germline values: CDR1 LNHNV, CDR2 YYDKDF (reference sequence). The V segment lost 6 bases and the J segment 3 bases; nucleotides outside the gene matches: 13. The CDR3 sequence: CATSSAPGLALYEQYF. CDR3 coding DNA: TGTGCCACCAGTTCCGCCCCTGGACTAGCCCTCTACGAGCAGTACTTC.

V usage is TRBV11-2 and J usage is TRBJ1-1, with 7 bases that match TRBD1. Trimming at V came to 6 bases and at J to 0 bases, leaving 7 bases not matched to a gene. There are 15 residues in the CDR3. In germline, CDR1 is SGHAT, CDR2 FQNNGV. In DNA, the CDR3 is TGTGCCAGCAGTTCTACCGGGACAGTGAACACTGAAGCTTTCTTT. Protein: CASSSTGTVNTEAFF.

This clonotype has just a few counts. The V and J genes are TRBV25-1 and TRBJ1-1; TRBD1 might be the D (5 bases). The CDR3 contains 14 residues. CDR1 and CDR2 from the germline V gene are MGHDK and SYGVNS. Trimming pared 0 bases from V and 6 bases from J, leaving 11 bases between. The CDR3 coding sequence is TGTGCCAGCAGTGAATACAGGGTCGAAGCTGAAGCTTTCTTT. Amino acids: CASSEYRVEAEAFF.